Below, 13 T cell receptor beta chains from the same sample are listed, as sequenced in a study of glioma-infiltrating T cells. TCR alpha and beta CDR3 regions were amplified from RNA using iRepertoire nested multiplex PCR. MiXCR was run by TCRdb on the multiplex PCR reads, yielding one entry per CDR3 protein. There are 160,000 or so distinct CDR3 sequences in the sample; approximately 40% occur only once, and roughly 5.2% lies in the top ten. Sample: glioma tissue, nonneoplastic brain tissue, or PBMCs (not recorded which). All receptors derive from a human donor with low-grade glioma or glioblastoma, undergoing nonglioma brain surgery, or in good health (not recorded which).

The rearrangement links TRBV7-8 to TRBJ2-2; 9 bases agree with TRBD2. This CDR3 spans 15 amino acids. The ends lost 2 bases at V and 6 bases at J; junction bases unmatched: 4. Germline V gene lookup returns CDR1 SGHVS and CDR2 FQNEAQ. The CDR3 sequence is CASSLRREGAGELFF. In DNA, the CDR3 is TGTGCCAGCAGCTTAAGGCGGGAGGGCGCCGGGGAGCTGTTTTTT. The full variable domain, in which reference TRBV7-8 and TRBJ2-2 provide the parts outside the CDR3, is GAGVSQSPRYKVAKRGQDVALRCDPISGHVSLFWYQQALGQGPEFLTYFQNEAQLDKSGLPSDRFFAERPEGSVSTLKIQRTQQEDSAVYLCASSLRREGAGELFFGEGSRLTVL.

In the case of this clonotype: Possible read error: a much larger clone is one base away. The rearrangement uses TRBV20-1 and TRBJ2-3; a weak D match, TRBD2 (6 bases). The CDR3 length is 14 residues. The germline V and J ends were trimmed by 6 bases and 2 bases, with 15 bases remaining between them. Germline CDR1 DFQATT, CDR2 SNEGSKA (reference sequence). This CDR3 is CSAQKGLNTDTQYF. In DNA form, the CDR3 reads TGCAGTGCCCAGAAGGGACTGAACACAGATACGCAGTATTTT.

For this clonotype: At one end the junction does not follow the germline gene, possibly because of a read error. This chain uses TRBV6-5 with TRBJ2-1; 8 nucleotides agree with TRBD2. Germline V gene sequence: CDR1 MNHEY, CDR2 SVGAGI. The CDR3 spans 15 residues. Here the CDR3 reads CASRGNSGAYNEKFF. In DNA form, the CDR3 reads TGTGCCAGCAGGGGTAATAGCGGGGCATACAATGAGAAGTTCTTC.

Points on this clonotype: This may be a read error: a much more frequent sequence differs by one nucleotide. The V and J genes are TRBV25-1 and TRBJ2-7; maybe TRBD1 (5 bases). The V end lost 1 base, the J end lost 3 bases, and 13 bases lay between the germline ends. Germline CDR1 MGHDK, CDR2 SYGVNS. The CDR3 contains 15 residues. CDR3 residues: CASSESGDRDYEQYF. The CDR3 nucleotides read TGTGCCAGCAGTGAATCAGGTGACAGAGACTACGAGCAGTACTTC.

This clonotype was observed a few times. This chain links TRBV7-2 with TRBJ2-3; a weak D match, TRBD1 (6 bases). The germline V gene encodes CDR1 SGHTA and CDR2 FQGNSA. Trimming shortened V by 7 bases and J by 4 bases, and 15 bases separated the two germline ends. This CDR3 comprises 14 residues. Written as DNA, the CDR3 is TGTGCCAGCATCAAGAACAGGGAGTCAGATACGCAGTATTTT. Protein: CASIKNRESDTQYF.

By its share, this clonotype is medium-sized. The CDR3 loop reads CSARAEHHTDTQYF. CDR3 nucleotide sequence: TGCAGTGCTAGAGCTGAGCATCACACAGATACGCAGTATTTT. The rearrangement uses TRBV20-1 and TRBJ2-3; D unclear. From germline, CDR1 is DFQATT and CDR2 SNEGSKA (reference sequence). Trimming took off 1 base at V and 2 bases at J, with 10 bases between the two ends. The CDR3 runs 14 residues.

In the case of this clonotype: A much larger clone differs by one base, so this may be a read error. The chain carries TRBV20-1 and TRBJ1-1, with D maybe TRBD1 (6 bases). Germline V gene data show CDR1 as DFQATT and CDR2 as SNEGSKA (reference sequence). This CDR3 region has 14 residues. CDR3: CSARGGARVTESFF. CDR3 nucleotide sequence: TGCAGTGCTAGAGGGGGGGCGCGGGTCACTGAATCTTTCTTT.

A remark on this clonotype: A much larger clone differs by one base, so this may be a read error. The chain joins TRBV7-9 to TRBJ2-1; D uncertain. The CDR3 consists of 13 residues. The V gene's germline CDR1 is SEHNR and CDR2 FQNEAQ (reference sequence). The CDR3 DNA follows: TGTGCCAGCAGCTTAGGGAGTAGCCATGATCAGTTCTTC. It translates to CASSLGSSHDQFF.

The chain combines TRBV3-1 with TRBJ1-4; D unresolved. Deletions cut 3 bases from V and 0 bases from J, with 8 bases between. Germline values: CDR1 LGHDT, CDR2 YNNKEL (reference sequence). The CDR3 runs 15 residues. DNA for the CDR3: TGTGCCAGCAGCCAGGTCGGATCAACTAATGAAAAACTGTTTTTT. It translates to CASSQVGSTNEKLFF. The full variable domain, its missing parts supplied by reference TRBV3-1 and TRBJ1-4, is DTAVSQTPKYLVTQMGNDKSIKCEQNLGHDTMYWYKQDSKKFLKIMFSYNNKELIINETVPNRFSPKSPDKAHLNLHINSLELGDSAVYFCASSQVGSTNEKLFFGSGTQLSVL.

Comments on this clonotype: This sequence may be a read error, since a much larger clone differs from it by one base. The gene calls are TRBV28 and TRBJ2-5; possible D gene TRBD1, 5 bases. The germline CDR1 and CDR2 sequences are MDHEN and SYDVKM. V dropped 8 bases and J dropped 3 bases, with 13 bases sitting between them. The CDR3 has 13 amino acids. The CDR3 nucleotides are TGTGCCAGCGCTGAGACAGCCAAAGAGACCCAGTACTTC. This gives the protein CASAETAKETQYF.

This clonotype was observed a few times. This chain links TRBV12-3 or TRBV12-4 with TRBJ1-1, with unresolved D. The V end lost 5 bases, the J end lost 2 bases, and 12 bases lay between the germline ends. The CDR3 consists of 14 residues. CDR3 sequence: CASSPRMRNTEAFF. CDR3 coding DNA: TGTGCCAGCAGTCCGCGGATGAGAAACACTGAAGCTTTCTTT.

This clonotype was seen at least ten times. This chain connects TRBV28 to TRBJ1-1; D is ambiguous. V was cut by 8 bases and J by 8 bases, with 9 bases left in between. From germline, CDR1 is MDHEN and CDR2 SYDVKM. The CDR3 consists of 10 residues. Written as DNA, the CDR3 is TGTGCCAGCGGGCCCTCGGAAGCTTTCTTT. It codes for CASGPSEAFF. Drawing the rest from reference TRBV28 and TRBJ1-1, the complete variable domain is DVKVTQSSRYLVKRTGEKVFLECVQDMDHENMFWYRQDPGLGLRLIYFSYDVKMKEKGDIPEGYSVSREKKERFSLILESASTNQTSMYLCASGPSEAFFGQGTRLTVV.

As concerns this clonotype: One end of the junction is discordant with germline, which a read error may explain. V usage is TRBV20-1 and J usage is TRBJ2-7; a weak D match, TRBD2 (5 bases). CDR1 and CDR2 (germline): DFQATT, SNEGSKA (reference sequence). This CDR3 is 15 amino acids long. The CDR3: CSARSRRKEGPPGIF. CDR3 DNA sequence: TGCAGTGCTAGAAGCAGAAGGAAGGAAGGACCCCCCGGGATCTTC.